Detailed here is one T cell receptor (beta chain). The data originate from a study of shared clonotypes between healthy human individuals. Overall study context: The donor pool was made up of two women and three men aged 18 to 49.

The naive CD8 fraction comprised CD45RO-negative cells positively selected for CCR7 and excluded terminally differentiated effector memory CD45RA+ cells. Recent acute infections and vaccinations were absent in the healthy HIV-negative adult donors. Data came from immunoSEQ multiplex PCR; TCRdb stores just in-frame clones and leaves some out. The data hold approximately 600,000 clones, with 85% to 95% observed a single time. The sequenced sample was naive CD8+ T cells sorted from blood. The clonotype comes from a woman aged 25 to 45 in good health.

CDR3 DNA sequence: TGTGCCAGCAGCCCCACTAGCGGCCCTTTTTATGAGCAGTTCTTC. Translated, it gives CASSPTSGPFYEQFF. J is TRBJ2-1 and V is TRBV11-2, with 8 bases fitting TRBD2. CDR1 is SGHAT and CDR2 is FQNNGV in the germline V gene. This CDR3 is 15 amino acids long. V gave up 5 bases and J gave up 8 bases; unmatched junction bases: 11. Based on the CDR3 plus reference TRBV11-2 and TRBJ2-1, the full variable domain is EAGVAQSPRYKIIEKRQSVAFWCNPISGHATLYWYQQILGQGPKLLIQFQNNGVVDDSQLPKDRFSAERLKGVDSTLKIQPAKLEDSAVYLCASSPTSGPFYEQFFGPGTRLTVL.